Shown below are 22 T cell receptor beta chains from a single sample sequenced in a study of T cells during gluten challenge in celiac disease. Paired single-cell TRA and TRB sequences were amplified by three nested PCRs with multiplexed primers. TCRdb itself ran the single-cell sequencing reads through MiXCR, one entry per CDR3 protein. The sample carries more than 150 distinct CDR3 sequences, approximately 59% recorded once. Sample: gluten-specific CD4+ T cells sorted from the duodenum using tetramers, taken at baseline or on day 14 of gluten challenge (not recorded which). These TCRs come from a female donor with celiac disease.

This clonotype is large. The chain uses TRBV5-1 and TRBJ1-3; D call uncertain. The ends were cut back, 4 bases at V and 2 bases at J, with 13 bases in the middle. Germline-derived CDR1 and CDR2 are SGHRS and YFSETQ. The CDR3 sequence is 15 residues long. In DNA form, the CDR3 reads TGCGCCAGCAGCCCCTGGGAGAGCACTGGAAACACCATATATTTT. This translates into CASSPWESTGNTIYF. Full variable domain (rest looked up from reference TRBV5-1 and TRBJ1-3): KAGVTQTPRYLIKTRGQQVTLSCSPISGHRSVSWYQQTPGQGLQFLFEYFSETQRNKGNFPGRFSGRQFSNSRSEMNVSTLELGDSALYLCASSPWESTGNTIYFGEGSWLTVV.

This clonotype was counted once. The junction differs from germline at one of its ends, possibly a read error. The CDR3 region is CVSSQRQGGNTIYF. The CDR3 coding sequence is TGTGTCAGCAGCCAACGACAGGGTGGAAACACCATATATTTT. The rearrangement links TRBV4-2 to TRBJ1-3; 7 bases align to TRBD1. This CDR3 has 14 amino acids. Germline V gives CDR1 LGHNA, CDR2 YNFKEQ.

The chain joins TRBV7-9 to TRBJ2-5; the D gene is possibly TRBD2 (5 bases). In germline, CDR1 is SEHNR, CDR2 FQNEAQ (reference sequence). CDR3 size: 14 residues. Trimming cost V 5 bases and J 1 base, with 11 bases left between them. The CDR3 region has the DNA TGTGCCAGCAGCCGGGAAGGACTCCAAGAGACCCAGTACTTC. Protein sequence: CASSREGLQETQYF.

A few counts support this clonotype. This chain joins TRBV7-6 and TRBJ2-5, with 11 positions matching TRBD2. Per germline, CDR1 SGHVS and CDR2 FNYEAQ. J gave up 5 bases and V 4 bases, and 6 bases lay outside the gene matches. CDR3 length: 15 residues. CDR3 protein: CASSWLAGGSETQYF. The DNA of the CDR3 is TGTGCCAGCAGCTGGCTAGCGGGAGGCAGCGAGACCCAGTACTTC.

The J gene is TRBJ2-2, the V gene TRBV2; unclear D gene. This CDR3 contains 13 residues. Germline loops: CDR1 SNHLY, CDR2 FYNNEI. V lost 4 bases to trimming and J lost 6 bases, with 9 bases between them. The DNA of the CDR3 is TGTGCCAGCAGTGCGCTCTTGGCCGGGGAGCTGTTTTTT. Protein: CASSALLAGELFF.

V gene TRBV18 combines with J gene TRBJ1-1; D is undetermined. Looked up from germline, CDR1 is KGHSH and CDR2 is LQKENI. Trimming removed 5 bases from V and 3 bases from J, with 13 bases in between. CDR3 length: 14 amino acids. The CDR3 sequence is CASSLAGWDTEAFF. For the CDR3, the DNA is TGTGCCAGCTCATTAGCGGGGTGGGACACTGAAGCTTTCTTT. Filled out from reference TRBV18 and TRBJ1-1, the complete variable domain reads NAGVMQNPRHLVRRRGQEARLRCSPMKGHSHVYWYRQLPEEGLKFMVYLQKENIIDESGMPKERFSAEFPKEGPSILRIQQVVRGDSAAYFCASSLAGWDTEAFFGQGTRLTVV.

The count of this clonotype is one. This chain uses TRBV20-1 with TRBJ2-5; TRBD1 aligns across 7 bases. V gave up 3 bases and J gave up 3 bases; unmatched junction bases: 1. Germline V gene lookup returns CDR1 DFQATT and CDR2 SNEGSKA (reference sequence). CDR3 size: 12 residues. CDR3 amino acids: CSASQGEETQYF. The DNA of the CDR3 is TGCAGTGCTAGCCAGGGGGAAGAGACCCAGTACTTC.

This sequence joins TRBV4-2 and TRBJ1-1; D ambiguous. Trimming removed 1 base from V and 1 base from J, with 10 bases in between. CDR1 is LGHNA, CDR2 YNFKEQ, per germline. The CDR3 sequence is 15 residues long. The CDR3 is CASSQGPTQNTEAFF. CDR3 coding DNA: TGTGCCAGCAGCCAAGGCCCTACACAGAACACTGAAGCTTTCTTT.

This chain joins TRBV4-2 and TRBJ1-1, with D possibly TRBD1 on 6 matching bases. With 4 bases removed from V and 6 bases from J, the gap between germline ends came to 15 bases. Germline CDR1 and CDR2: LGHNA and YNFKEQ. The CDR3 totals 14 residues. The CDR3 loop is CASSPDRYNPEAFF. As DNA, the CDR3 is TGTGCCAGCAGCCCCGACAGGTATAACCCTGAAGCTTTCTTT.

The chain recombines TRBV30 with TRBJ2-1; TRBD2 is a possible D gene (5 bases). Germline V gene lookup returns CDR1 GTSNPN and CDR2 SVGIG (reference sequence). V lost 0 bases and J 9 bases, leaving 18 bases between the germline ends. The CDR3 runs to 15 residues. The CDR3 region has the DNA TGTGCCTGGAGTGTACGGGCATGGGAGTCGGGTGAGCAGTTCTTC. Translated, it gives CAWSVRAWESGEQFF. Variable domain in full (rest from reference TRBV30 and TRBJ2-1): SQTIHQWPATLVQPVGSPLSLECTVEGTSNPNLYWYRQAAGRGLQLLFYSVGIGQISSEVPQNLSASRPQDRQFILSSKKLLLSDSGFYLCAWSVRAWESGEQFFGPGTRLTVL.

The rearrangement joins TRBV4-3 to TRBJ2-3; 8 nucleotides align to TRBD2. Germline V lookup: CDR1 LGHNA, CDR2 YSLEER. This CDR3 spans 15 amino acids. The junction had 7 bases not matched to a gene; V was cut back by 1 base and J by 7 bases. CDR3 in DNA: TGCGCCAGCAGCCAAGCGGGAACTAGCGGACATACGCAGTATTTT. Amino acid sequence: CASSQAGTSGHTQYF.

This clonotype ranks as large. The J gene is TRBJ1-2, the V gene TRBV12-3 or TRBV12-4, with 7 bases lining up with TRBD1. This CDR3 contains 13 residues. V shed 5 bases, J shed 14 bases, and the junction held 14 bases outside the gene matches. The CDR3 sequence: CASSTQTEGAFTF. The CDR3 DNA reads as TGTGCCAGCAGTACACAGACAGAGGGGGCATTTACCTTC.

This clonotype showed up just a few times. The chain has TRBV9 and TRBJ2-3, with 9 bases aligning to TRBD2. Germline loops: CDR1 SGDLS, CDR2 YYNGEE. With V trimmed by 4 bases and J by 3 bases, 18 bases remained unmatched. CDR3 size: 19 residues. The CDR3 is CASSFSPGLATVLTDTQYF. The DNA of the CDR3 is TGTGCCAGCAGCTTCTCCCCGGGACTAGCAACGGTCTTGACAGATACGCAGTATTTT.

The chain employs TRBV10-3 and TRBJ2-1; D perhaps matches TRBD2 (7 bases). This CDR3 has 15 residues. Trimming removed 5 bases at V and 7 bases at J, with 18 bases between. Germline lookup yields CDR1 ENHRY and CDR2 SYGVKD. The CDR3 sequence is CAISINREGMNEQFF. CDR3 bases: TGTGCCATCAGTATTAACAGGGAGGGAATGAATGAGCAGTTCTTC.

This chain uses TRBV7-9 with TRBJ2-7; 7 nucleotides align to TRBD1. With V trimmed by 5 bases and J by 0 bases, 13 bases remained unmatched. The CDR3 runs 17 residues. CDR1 and CDR2 (germline): SEHNR, FQNEAQ (reference sequence). The chain's CDR3 is CASSQDPAWTGSYEQYF. CDR3 sequence (DNA): TGTGCCAGCAGCCAGGACCCCGCTTGGACAGGCTCCTACGAGCAGTACTTC.

This clonotype occurred once. The rearrangement links TRBV5-1 to TRBJ2-5; TRBD2 is a possible D gene (6 bases). The V and J ends lost 4 bases and 5 bases respectively, with 18 bases between them. This CDR3 region has 15 residues. Per the germline V gene, CDR1 is SGHRS and CDR2 is YFSETQ. The CDR3 reads CASSHGAAAGETQYF. In DNA, the CDR3 is TGCGCCAGCAGCCATGGGGCTGCTGCGGGGGAGACCCAGTACTTC.

The rearrangement uses TRBV7-2 and TRBJ1-1, with D possibly TRBD1 on 5 matching bases. Trimming stripped 3 bases from V and 4 bases from J, with 12 bases between. The CDR3 contains 14 residues. CDR1 SGHTA and CDR2 FQGNSA come from the germline V gene. The CDR3 here is CASSFSGGITEAFF. The DNA of the CDR3 is TGTGCCAGCAGCTTCTCTGGGGGTATCACTGAAGCTTTCTTT. The full variable domain, with the rest looked up from reference TRBV7-2 and TRBJ1-1, is GAGVSQSPSNKVTEKGKDVELRCDPISGHTALYWYRQSLGQGLEFLIYFQGNSAPDKSGLPSDRFSAERTGGSVSTLTIQRTQQEDSAVYLCASSFSGGITEAFFGQGTRLTVV.

This clonotype is deemed large. The genes are TRBV7-2 and TRBJ2-5; no definite D call. CDR1 is SGHTA and CDR2 is FQGNSA in the germline V gene. With 1 base removed from V and 5 bases from J, the gap between germline ends came to 8 bases. CDR3 length equals 13 residues. The CDR3 nucleotides read TGTGCCAGCAGCTTAGTGACGTGGGAGACCCAGTACTTC. Residues: CASSLVTWETQYF.

This clonotype is judged hyperexpanded. The V and J genes are TRBV15 and TRBJ2-2, with 7 bases that match TRBD2. This CDR3 region has 20 residues. The germline gives CDR1 LNHNV, CDR2 YYDKDF (reference sequence). After removal of 0 bases from V and 1 base from J, the junction contained 14 bases not matched to a gene. CDR3 sequence reads: CATSRDQTSLSKGNTGELFF. CDR3 bases: TGTGCCACCAGCAGAGATCAGACTAGCTTATCTAAAGGGAACACCGGGGAGCTGTTTTTT.

This clonotype rates as medium-sized (0.01 to 0.1%). The chain combines TRBV7-6 with TRBJ2-1; 10 bases are a match to TRBD1. After removal of 5 bases from V and 7 bases from J, the junction contained 11 bases not matched to a gene. In germline, CDR1 is SGHVS, CDR2 FNYEAQ. The CDR3 runs to 16 residues. CDR3 amino acids: CASSAVVRQGANEQFF. In nucleotides, the CDR3 is TGTGCCAGCAGCGCAGTAGTCAGACAGGGGGCAAATGAGCAGTTCTTC.

By frequency in the sample, this clonotype is large. The chain couples TRBV19 to TRBJ1-1; 7 positions agree with TRBD1. Per the germline V gene, CDR1 is LNHDA and CDR2 is SQIVND (reference sequence). V dropped 5 bases and J dropped 8; count of bases not matched to a gene: 8. This CDR3 spans 13 amino acids. CDR3 in DNA: TGTGCCAGTAGTCCTCTCGGGGACAGCGAAGCTTTCTTT. Protein product: CASSPLGDSEAFF.

The J gene is TRBJ2-5, the V gene TRBV9; D perhaps matches TRBD2 (6 bases). V lost 0 bases to trimming and J lost 4 bases, with 10 bases between them. The CDR3 spans 14 residues. Germline V gene data show CDR1 as SGDLS and CDR2 as YYNGEE. Written as DNA, the CDR3 is TGTGCCAGCAGCGTAGCGGGTAGCGGAGAGACCCAGTACTTC. It yields the protein CASSVAGSGETQYF. Variable domain in full (rest from reference TRBV9 and TRBJ2-5): DSGVTQTPKHLITATGQRVTLRCSPRSGDLSVYWYQQSLDQGLQFLIQYYNGEERAKGNILERFSAQQFPDLHSELNLSSLELGDSALYFCASSVAGSGETQYFGPGTRLLVL.